The rows below give T cell receptor beta chains drawn from one sample of a study of blood T cell repertoires in COVID-19. Using immunoSEQ multiplex PCR, the repertoire was profiled, and TCRdb retains in-frame clones only, with some absent. The data show roughly 70,000 clones, about 89% seen once. The sample consisted of peripheral blood. These receptors originate from a man between 50 and 59 years old with active COVID-19. The CDR3 runs from the conserved cysteine through the conserved F or W. A D gene is named only where the DNA matches it firmly. Clone size is given for some rows only: seen once, a few or many times, or a class if the clone is expanded.

>NA|13|TRBV2|TRBJ2-1|NA
CASRPRQDNEQFF
TGTGCCAGCAGGCCCCGACAGGACAATGAGCAGTTCTTC
>NA|18|TRBV12-2|TRBJ2-1|NA
CASRLAGRLAGGNNEQFF
TGTGCAAGTCGCTTAGCGGGCAGACTAGCGGGAGGGAACAATGAGCAGTTCTTC
>NA|11|TRBV2|TRBJ2-2|few
CASRRTGELFF
TGTGCCAGCAGGAGGACCGGGGAGCTGTTTTTT
>NA|14|TRBV3-1/TRBV3-2|TRBJ2-1|NA
CASSRTGGNNEQFF
TGTGCCAGCAGCAGGACTGGCGGTAACAATGAGCAGTTCTTC
>TRBD1|15|TRBV7-8|TRBJ1-5|NA
CASSRGQGFNQPQHF
TGTGCCAGCAGCCGTGGACAGGGGTTCAATCAGCCCCAGCATTTT
>NA|14|TRBV4-3|TRBJ1-1|once
CASSQARYNTEAFF
TGCGCCAGCAGCCAAGCTAGGTACAACACTGAAGCTTTCTTT
>NA|14|TRBV28|TRBJ1-2|NA
CASSLAGVAYGYTF
TGTGCCAGCAGTTTAGCAGGGGTCGCCTATGGCTACACCTTC
>NA|15|TRBV6-2/TRBV6-3|TRBJ1-5|NA
CASSRDSYSNQPQHF
TGTGCCAGCAGTCGTGACAGTTATAGCAATCAGCCCCAGCATTTT
>NA|15|TRBV5-4|TRBJ2-5|NA
CASSFSGTAQETQYF
TGTGCCAGCAGCTTTTCCGGGACTGCACAAGAGACCCAGTACTTC
>NA|14|TRBV2|TRBJ1-5|NA
CASSEEGVNQPQHF
TGTGCCAGCAGTGAAGAGGGAGTCAATCAGCCCCAGCATTTT
>NA|9|TRBV29-1|TRBJ2-5|NA
CRFTGTQYF
TGCAGGTTCACGGGGACCCAGTACTTC
>TRBD2|15|TRBV19|TRBJ2-1|NA
CASSPYLTSRYEQFF
TGTGCCAGTTCCCCCTACCTGACTAGCCGATATGAGCAGTTCTTC
>NA|13|TRBV18|TRBJ2-7|NA
CASSGRRDYEQYF
TGTGCCAGCTCAGGCCGGCGGGATTACGAGCAGTACTTC
>TRBD1|15|TRBV19|TRBJ2-7|NA
CASKEAGTGKDEQYF
TGTGCCAGTAAGGAGGCTGGGACAGGGAAGGACGAGCAGTACTTC
>NA|17|TRBV9|TRBJ2-2|NA
CASSTDWGVSNTGELFF
TGTGCCAGCAGCACAGATTGGGGGGTATCGAACACCGGGGAGCTGTTTTTT
>NA|16|TRBV4-3|TRBJ2-7|NA
CASSQDPRGKGSEQYF
TGCGCCAGCAGCCAAGATCCCCGTGGGAAGGGGTCCGAGCAGTACTTC
>TRBD1|15|TRBV18|TRBJ1-2|NA
CASSPGTGINYGYTF
TGTGCCAGCTCACCCGGGACAGGCATTAACTATGGCTACACCTTC
>TRBD2|19|TRBV7-2|TRBJ2-1|few
CASSLAPSSGVSSYNEQFF
TGTGCCAGCAGCTTAGCGCCATCTAGCGGGGTCAGCTCCTACAATGAGCAGTTCTTC
>NA|15|TRBV6-5|TRBJ1-5|NA
CASSPGQLGNQPQHF
TGTGCCAGCAGTCCGGGACAACTTGGCAATCAGCCCCAGCATTTT
>TRBD1|16|TRBV19|TRBJ1-4|NA
CASSTRRQGLNEKLFF
TGTGCCAGTAGTACGCGCCGACAGGGCTTAAATGAAAAACTGTTTTTT
>TRBD1|15|TRBV4-3|TRBJ1-1|NA
CASSLNRGTRGEAFF
TGCGCCAGCAGCCTAAACAGGGGAACTAGGGGGGAAGCTTTCTTT
>NA|14|TRBV20-1|TRBJ2-7|NA
CSASRSQGLYEQYF
TGCAGTGCTAGTCGCAGTCAGGGTCTTTACGAGCAGTACTTC
>NA|14|TRBV18|TRBJ1-1|NA
CASSPGRGHTEAFF
TGTGCCAGCTCACCCGGGCGGGGGCATACTGAAGCTTTCTTT
>NA|17|TRBV28|TRBJ1-2|once
CASSFFLGAVRMYGYTF
TGTGCCAGCAGTTTTTTTCTAGGAGCGGTCCGTATGTATGGCTACACCTTC
>NA|11|TRBV6-5|TRBJ2-1|NA
CASKRLNEQFF
TGTGCCAGCAAGCGACTCAATGAGCAGTTCTTC
>TRBD1|13|TRBV6-5|TRBJ1-2|NA
CASSYRQGYGYTF
TGTGCCAGCAGTTATCGACAGGGGTACGGCTACACCTTC
>TRBD1|13|TRBV7-3|TRBJ1-2|few
CASSPTGITGYTF
TGTGCCAGCAGCCCGACAGGGATAACTGGCTACACCTTC
>TRBD2|14|TRBV3-1/TRBV3-2|TRBJ2-7|NA
CASSQAAGGYEQYF
TGTGCCAGCAGCCAAGCAGCGGGAGGCTACGAGCAGTACTTC
>NA|13|TRBV10-1|TRBJ1-3|NA
CARYLRSGNTIYF
TGCGCCAGGTATCTCCGGTCTGGAAACACCATATATTTT
>NA|15|TRBV4-3|TRBJ2-1|NA
CASSQERSSENEQFF
TGCGCCAGCAGCCAGGAGCGGAGCTCTGAGAATGAGCAGTTCTTC
>NA|16|TRBV4-2|TRBJ2-2|NA
CASSQVKLGNTGELFF
TGTGCCAGCAGCCAAGTCAAACTAGGAAACACCGGGGAGCTGTTTTTT
>TRBD1|19|TRBV10-1|TRBJ2-2|NA
CASSEVGQGAQKGTGELFF
TGCGCCAGCAGTGAGGTGGGACAGGGGGCGCAGAAGGGTACCGGGGAGCTGTTTTTT
>NA|16|TRBV3-1/TRBV3-2|TRBJ1-6|once
CASSQTPRPVSSPLHF
TGTGCCAGCAGCCAGACCCCTAGGCCGGTGTCTTCACCCCTCCACTTT
>NA|11|TRBV7-2|TRBJ2-3|NA
CASSLYSGQYF
TGTGCCAGCAGCTTATATAGTGGGCAGTATTTT
>TRBD1|15|TRBV6-5|TRBJ2-1|few
CASRKTGVSYNEQFF
TGTGCCAGCAGGAAGACAGGGGTCTCCTACAATGAGCAGTTCTTC
>TRBD1|13|TRBV7-2|TRBJ2-3|NA
CASSLDREDTQYF
TGTGCCAGCAGCTTGGACAGGGAAGATACGCAGTATTTT
>TRBD1|15|TRBV9|TRBJ2-7|NA
CASSVAGTATYEQYF
TGTGCCAGCAGCGTAGCAGGGACAGCGACCTACGAGCAGTACTTC
>NA|16|TRBV19|TRBJ1-2|NA
CASSIRQRNSQEGYTF
TGTGCCAGTAGTATCAGACAGCGAAACAGCCAAGAGGGCTACACCTTC
>TRBD1|15|TRBV19|TRBJ2-3|NA
CASSEVQGITDTQYF
TGTGCCAGTAGCGAAGTACAGGGGATCACAGATACGCAGTATTTT
>TRBD2|15|TRBV18|TRBJ2-7|NA
CASSPGTSGSYEQYF
TGTGCCAGCTCACCAGGGACTAGCGGCTCCTACGAGCAGTACTTC
>TRBD1|15|TRBV6-5|TRBJ2-5|NA
CASSLDRGIQETQYF
TGTGCCAGCAGTTTGGACAGGGGAATTCAAGAGACCCAGTACTTC
>NA|16|TRBV5-1|TRBJ2-1|NA
CASSFTGGSFNNEQFF
TGCGCCAGCAGCTTCACAGGAGGGAGTTTTAACAATGAGCAGTTCTTC
>TRBD1|17|TRBV2|TRBJ1-4|NA
CASRFGTGGKDNEKLFF
TGTGCCAGCAGGTTCGGGACAGGGGGCAAGGATAATGAAAAACTGTTTTTT
>TRBD2|16|TRBV24-1|TRBJ2-3|NA
CATSDPSGTYTDTQYF
TGTGCCACCAGTGACCCTAGCGGGACCTACACAGATACGCAGTATTTT
>TRBD2|19|TRBV11-2|TRBJ2-1|NA
CASRERAFTKREASNEQFF
TGTGCCAGCAGGGAGCGGGCATTTACTAAGCGGGAGGCGAGCAATGAGCAGTTCTTC
>TRBD1|15|TRBV5-1|TRBJ2-3|NA
CASSADRPITDTQYF
TGCGCCAGCAGCGCGGACAGGCCAATCACAGATACGCAGTATTTT
>NA|12|TRBV29-1|TRBJ2-5|NA
CSVKFDLETQYF
TGCAGCGTTAAATTCGACTTGGAGACCCAGTACTTC
>NA|17|TRBV5-4|TRBJ1-2|NA
CASSSGLGVRYGNGYTF
TGTGCCAGCAGCTCGGGATTGGGAGTCAGGTACGGGAATGGCTACACCTTC
>TRBD2|17|TRBV24-1|TRBJ2-5|NA
CATSDPGLAGGHETQYF
TGTGCCACCAGTGACCCAGGACTAGCGGGAGGTCATGAGACCCAGTACTTC
>NA|13|TRBV11-3|TRBJ2-5|NA
CASSLMRRETQYF
TGTGCCAGCAGCTTAATGAGGCGAGAGACCCAGTACTTC
>TRBD2|18|TRBV24-1|TRBJ2-3|NA
CATSAAVGTSTSTDTQYF
TGTGCCACCAGTGCCGCCGTCGGGACTAGCACTAGCACAGATACGCAGTATTTT
>NA|14|TRBV2|TRBJ2-1|once
CASLSGSSYNEQFF
TGTGCCAGCCTTAGCGGAAGCTCCTACAATGAGCAGTTCTTC
>NA|15|TRBV9|TRBJ2-3|NA
CASSVAGTSTDTQYF
TGTGCCAGCAGCGTAGCCGGGACTAGCACAGATACGCAGTATTTT
>TRBD1|16|TRBV10-3|TRBJ1-1|NA
CAISEPGQKRDTEAFF
TGTGCCATCAGTGAGCCGGGACAGAAGAGGGACACTGAAGCTTTCTTT
>NA|14|TRBV28|TRBJ1-1|NA
CASSLVVANTEAFF
TGTGCCAGCAGTTTGGTAGTTGCGAACACTGAAGCTTTCTTT